Below, one T cell receptor beta chain is given with its context. These data come from a study of blood T cell repertoires in COVID-19. Overall study context: From the United States, Italy and Spain came samples of acute and convalescent COVID-19.

Participants' reported clinical history set cohort assignment. CDR3 length: 15 residues. Trimming stripped 0 bases from V and 7 bases from J, with 13 bases between. Germline V gene lookup returns CDR1 LNHNV and CDR2 YYDKDF (reference sequence). Study processing details: Nucleated cell number was recorded as an estimate derived from reference gene primer amplification. The assay was immunoSEQ multiplex PCR, and TCRdb's table has in-frame clones only and misses some. The V and J calls and clone size come from that table; D and trimming were worked out from the DNA. The sample has roughly 340,000 clones; more than 75% are singletons.

The sequence came from a man between 35 and 55 years old in a cohort exposed to, infected with or recovered from COVID-19 (not recorded which). This chain uses TRBV15 with TRBJ1-5; D remains ambiguous. Sequenced sample: PBMCs or T cells enriched from blood (not recorded which). The CDR3 spells CATSRDKEGRQPQHF. The CDR3 DNA sequence: TGTGCCACCAGCAGAGATAAGGAGGGTCGGCAGCCCCAGCATTTT.